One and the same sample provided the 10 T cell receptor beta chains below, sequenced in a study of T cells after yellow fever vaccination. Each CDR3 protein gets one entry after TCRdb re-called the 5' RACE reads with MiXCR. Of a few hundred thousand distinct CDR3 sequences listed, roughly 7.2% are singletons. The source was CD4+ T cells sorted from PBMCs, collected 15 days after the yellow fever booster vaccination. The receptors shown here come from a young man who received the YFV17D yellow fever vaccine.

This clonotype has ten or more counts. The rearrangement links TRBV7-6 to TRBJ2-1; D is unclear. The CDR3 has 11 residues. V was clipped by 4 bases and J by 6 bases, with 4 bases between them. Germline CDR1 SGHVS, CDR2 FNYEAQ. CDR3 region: CASSSSNEQFF. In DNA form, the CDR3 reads TGTGCCAGCAGCTCTAGCAATGAGCAGTTCTTC.

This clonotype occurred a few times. The CDR3 loop reads CASSYDPRQGKYEQYF. CDR3 coding DNA: TGTGCCAGCAGTTACGATCCAAGACAGGGGAAATACGAGCAGTACTTC. The chain is built from TRBV6-5 and TRBJ2-7, with 8 bases aligning to TRBD1. This CDR3 has 16 residues. Germline trimming cut 2 bases from V and 4 bases from J; bases unmatched to any gene: 10. In germline, CDR1 is MNHEY, CDR2 SVGAGI.

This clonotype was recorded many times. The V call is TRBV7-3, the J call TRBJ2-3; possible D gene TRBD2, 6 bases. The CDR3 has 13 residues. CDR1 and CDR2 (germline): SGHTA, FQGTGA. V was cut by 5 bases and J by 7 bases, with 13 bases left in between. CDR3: CASSPPGVNTQYF. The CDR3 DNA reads TGTGCCAGCAGCCCCCCGGGGGTCAATACGCAGTATTTT.

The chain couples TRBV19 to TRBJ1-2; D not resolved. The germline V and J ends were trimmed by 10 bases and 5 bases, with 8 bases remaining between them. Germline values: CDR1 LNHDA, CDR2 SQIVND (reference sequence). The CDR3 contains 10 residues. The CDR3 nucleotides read TGTGCCACTAGCGGTTATGGCTACACCTTC. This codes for CATSGYGYTF.

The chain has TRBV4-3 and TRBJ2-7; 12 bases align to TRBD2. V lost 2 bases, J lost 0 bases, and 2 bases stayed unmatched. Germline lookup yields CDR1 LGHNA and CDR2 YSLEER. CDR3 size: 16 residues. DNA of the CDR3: TGCGCCAGCAGCCAACGGACTAGCGGGACCTCCTACGAGCAGTACTTC. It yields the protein CASSQRTSGTSYEQYF.

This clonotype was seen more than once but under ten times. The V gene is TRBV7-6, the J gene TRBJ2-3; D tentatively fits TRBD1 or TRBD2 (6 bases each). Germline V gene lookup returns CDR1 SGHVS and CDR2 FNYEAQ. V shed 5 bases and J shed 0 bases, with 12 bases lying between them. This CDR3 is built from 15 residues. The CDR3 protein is CASSRQGTSTDTQYF. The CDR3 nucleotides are TGTGCCAGCAGCCGCCAGGGGACTAGCACAGATACGCAGTATTTT.

DNA for the CDR3: TGTGCCAGCAGTCATCGGGGGGTACGGGAGCAGTTCTTC. Amino acid sequence: CASSHRGVREQFF. The rearrangement uses TRBV6-2 or TRBV6-3 and TRBJ2-1; 7 positions agree with TRBD2. The CDR3 is 13 residues long. Trimming removed 5 bases from V and 10 bases from J; junction bases left unmatched: 8. CDR1 MNHEY and CDR2 SVGEGT come from the germline V gene.

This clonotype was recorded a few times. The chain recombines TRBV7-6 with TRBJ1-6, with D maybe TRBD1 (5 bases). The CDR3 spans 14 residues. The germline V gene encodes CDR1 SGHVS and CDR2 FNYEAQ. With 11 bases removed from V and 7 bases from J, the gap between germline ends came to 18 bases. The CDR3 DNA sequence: TGTGCCTCCTGGCGGGGGGACTTCAATTCACCCCTCCACTTT. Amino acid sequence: CASWRGDFNSPLHF.

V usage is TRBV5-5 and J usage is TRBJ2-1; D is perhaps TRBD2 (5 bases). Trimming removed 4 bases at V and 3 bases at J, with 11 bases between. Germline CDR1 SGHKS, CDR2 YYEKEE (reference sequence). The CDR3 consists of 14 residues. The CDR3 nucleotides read TGTGCCAGCAGCCCAGAGGGCCTCTACAATGAGCAGTTCTTC. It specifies CASSPEGLYNEQFF.

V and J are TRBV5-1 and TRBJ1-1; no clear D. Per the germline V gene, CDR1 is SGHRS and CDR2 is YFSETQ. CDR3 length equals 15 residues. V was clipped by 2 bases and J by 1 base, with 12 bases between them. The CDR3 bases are TGCGCCAGCAGCTTCATACGAGCGGAGAACACTGAAGCTTTCTTT. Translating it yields CASSFIRAENTEAFF. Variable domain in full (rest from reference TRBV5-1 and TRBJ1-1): KAGVTQTPRYLIKTRGQQVTLSCSPISGHRSVSWYQQTPGQGLQFLFEYFSETQRNKGNFPGRFSGRQFSNSRSEMNVSTLELGDSALYLCASSFIRAENTEAFFGQGTRLTVV.